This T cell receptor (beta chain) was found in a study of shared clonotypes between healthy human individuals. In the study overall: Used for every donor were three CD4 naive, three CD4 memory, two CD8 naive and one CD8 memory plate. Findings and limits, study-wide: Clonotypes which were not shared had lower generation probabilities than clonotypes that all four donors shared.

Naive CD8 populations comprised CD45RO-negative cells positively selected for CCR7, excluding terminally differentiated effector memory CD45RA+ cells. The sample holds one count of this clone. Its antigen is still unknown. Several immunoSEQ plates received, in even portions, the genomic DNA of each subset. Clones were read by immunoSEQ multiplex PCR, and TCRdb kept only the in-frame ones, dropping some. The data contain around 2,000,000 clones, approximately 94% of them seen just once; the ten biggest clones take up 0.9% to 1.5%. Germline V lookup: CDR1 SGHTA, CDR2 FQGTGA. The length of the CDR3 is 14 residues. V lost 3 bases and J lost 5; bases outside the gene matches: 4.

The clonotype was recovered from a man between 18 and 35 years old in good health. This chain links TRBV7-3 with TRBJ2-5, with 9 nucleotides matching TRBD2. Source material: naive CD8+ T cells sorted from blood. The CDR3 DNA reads TGTGCCAGCAGCTTGACCGGACTAGCGGAGACCCAGTACTTC. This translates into CASSLTGLAETQYF.